Here is one TCR beta chain with its context. This sample was taken from a study of blood T cell repertoires in COVID-19. Overall study context: Both acute and convalescent COVID-19 samples were obtained from the United States, Italy and Spain.

The CDR3 contains 17 residues. Losses at the gene ends were 2 bases for V and 5 bases for J; bases not matched to a gene: 11. Germline V gene lookup returns CDR1 SGDLS and CDR2 YYNGEE. Authors' data handling: Estimates of nucleated cell counts were drawn from the amplification of reference gene primers. Profiling relied on immunoSEQ multiplex PCR, and the TCRdb table lists in-frame clones only, not all of them. The V and J calls and clone size come from that table; D and trimming were worked out from the DNA. The profile shows tens of thousands of clones, around four fifths of them singletons. The chain recombines TRBV9 with TRBJ2-3; TRBD2 aligns across 10 bases. Sample: peripheral blood. This clonotype was obtained from a woman aged 80 or over with acute or convalescent COVID-19. The CDR3 loop is CASSVDQASGGIDTQYF. The DNA of the CDR3 is TGTGCCAGCAGCGTTGATCAGGCTAGCGGGGGAATAGATACGCAGTATTTT.